These 6 T cell receptor beta chains were sequenced from one sample in a study of cytomegalovirus exposure and HLA in healthy donors. Sequenced by immunoSEQ multiplex PCR; TCRdb stores in-frame clones only, minus some. The data show around 170,000 clones, about 88% seen once. The sequenced sample was PBMCs. The source of these receptors is a young man in good health and CMV-seronegative.

The chain joins TRBV18 to TRBJ2-4; D not certain. Germline CDR1 is KGHSH and CDR2 is LQKENI. Trimming removed 0 bases at V and 0 bases at J, with 15 bases between. The CDR3 is 18 residues long. In DNA form, the CDR3 reads TGTGCCAGCTCACCACCCCGCGGCAGATTTGTAGCCAAAAACATTCAGTACTTC. Amino acids: CASSPPRGRFVAKNIQYF.

V is TRBV28 and J is TRBJ2-7; D perhaps matches TRBD2 (6 bases). The CDR3 consists of 15 residues. V dropped 5 bases and J dropped 4 bases, with 18 bases sitting between them. Germline-derived CDR1 and CDR2 are MDHEN and SYDVKM. This CDR3 reads CASSLGGGSGYEQYV. The CDR3 bases are TGTGCCAGCAGTCTGGGCGGAGGGTCTGGTTACGAGCAGTACGTC.

J is TRBJ2-1 and V is TRBV29-1; TRBD1 might be the D (6 bases). The CDR3 runs 12 residues. Deletions cut 7 bases from V and 2 bases from J, with 9 bases between. Germline V gene lookup returns CDR1 SQVTM and CDR2 ANQGSEA. CDR3 sequence: CSARTAYNEQFF. In DNA form, the CDR3 reads TGCAGCGCTCGGACAGCCTACAATGAGCAGTTCTTC.

This clone is labeled medium-sized. The gene calls are TRBV6-1 and TRBJ2-3; 7 bases fit TRBD2. CDR3 length: 15 residues. The junction had 5 bases not matched to a gene; V was cut back by 1 base and J by 4 bases. The germline CDR1 and CDR2 sequences are MNHNS and SASEGT. Here the CDR3 reads CASSEVSGGPDTQYF. As DNA, the CDR3 is TGTGCCAGCAGTGAAGTTTCGGGAGGCCCAGATACGCAGTATTTT.

The chain joins TRBV30 to TRBJ1-1; unclear D gene. Germline CDR1 reads GTSNPN; CDR2 reads SVGIG (reference sequence). CDR3 size: 11 residues. V shed 3 bases and J shed 2 bases, with 4 bases lying between them. CDR3 loop: CAWSHNTEAFF. The CDR3 DNA follows: TGTGCCTGGAGCCATAACACTGAAGCTTTCTTT.

The chain couples TRBV6-1 to TRBJ2-7; 8 bases line up with TRBD1. Germline V gene lookup returns CDR1 MNHNS and CDR2 SASEGT. The CDR3 is 16 amino acids. The V segment lost 1 base and the J segment 1 base; nucleotides outside the gene matches: 6. The CDR3: CASSEGTGKGSYEQYF. In DNA form, the CDR3 reads TGTGCCAGCAGTGAAGGGACAGGGAAGGGGTCCTACGAGCAGTACTTC.